The following is a TCR beta chain sequence with its context. Its matching antigen is unknown. One end of the junction does not line up with germline, which may come from a read error. The sample is drawn from a study of CD8 T cells in ankylosing spondylitis. Study-wide points: Earlier literature documents some of the motif variants in reactive arthritis synovial fluid and blood.

Germline assignment: CDR1 SGHTA and CDR2 FQGNSA. The CDR3 covers 15 residues. By quantitative 5'-RACE with molecular barcodes, the TCR beta libraries were made. TCRdb redid the calling of the 5' RACE reads with MiXCR, one entry per CDR3 protein. The data contain 85,000 to 100,000 distinct CDR3 sequences, roughly 10% of them singletons. This clonotype was obtained from a male donor with ankylosing spondylitis or in good health (not recorded which). Sample: blood, either unsorted or a sorted T cell fraction (not recorded which). The chain is built from TRBV7-2 and TRBJ2-5; no clear D gene. This CDR3 reads CASSPGFRASGTRYF. Written as DNA, the CDR3 is TGTGCCAGCAGCCCAGGTTTTCGCGCGTCAGGCACCCGGTACTTC.